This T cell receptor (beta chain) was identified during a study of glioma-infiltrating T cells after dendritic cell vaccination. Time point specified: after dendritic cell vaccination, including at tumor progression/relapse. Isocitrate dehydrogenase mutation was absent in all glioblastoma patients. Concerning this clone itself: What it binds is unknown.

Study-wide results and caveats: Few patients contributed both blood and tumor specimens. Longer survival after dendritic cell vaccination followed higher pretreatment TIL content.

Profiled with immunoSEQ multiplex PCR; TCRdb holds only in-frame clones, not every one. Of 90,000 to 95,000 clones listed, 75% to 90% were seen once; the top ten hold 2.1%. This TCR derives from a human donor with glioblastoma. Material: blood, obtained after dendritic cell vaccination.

The DNA for the CDR3 is TGTGCCAGCAGTGAATTTTACTACGAGCAGTACGTC. This sequence encodes CASSEFYYEQYV. The chain has TRBV2 and TRBJ2-7; no clear D gene. Germline V gene sequence: CDR1 SNHLY, CDR2 FYNNEI. CDR3 length: 12 residues. Trimming took 2 bases from V and 3 from J, leaving 5 bases between them.